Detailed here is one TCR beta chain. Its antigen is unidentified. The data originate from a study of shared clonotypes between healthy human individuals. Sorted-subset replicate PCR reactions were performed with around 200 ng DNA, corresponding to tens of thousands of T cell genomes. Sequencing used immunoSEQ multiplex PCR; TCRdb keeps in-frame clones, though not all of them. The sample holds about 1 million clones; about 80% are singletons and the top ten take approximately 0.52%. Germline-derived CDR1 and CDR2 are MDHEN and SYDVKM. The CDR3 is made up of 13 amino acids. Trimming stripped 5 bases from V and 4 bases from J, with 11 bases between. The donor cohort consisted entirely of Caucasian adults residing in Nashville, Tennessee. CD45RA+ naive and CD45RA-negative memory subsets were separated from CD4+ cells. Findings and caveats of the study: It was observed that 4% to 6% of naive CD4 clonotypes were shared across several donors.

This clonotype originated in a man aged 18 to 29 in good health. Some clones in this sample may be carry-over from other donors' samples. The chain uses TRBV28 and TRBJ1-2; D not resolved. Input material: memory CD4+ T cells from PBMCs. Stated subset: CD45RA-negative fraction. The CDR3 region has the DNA TGTGCCAGCAGTCTACCCGAAACCTATGGCTACACCTTC. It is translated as CASSLPETYGYTF.